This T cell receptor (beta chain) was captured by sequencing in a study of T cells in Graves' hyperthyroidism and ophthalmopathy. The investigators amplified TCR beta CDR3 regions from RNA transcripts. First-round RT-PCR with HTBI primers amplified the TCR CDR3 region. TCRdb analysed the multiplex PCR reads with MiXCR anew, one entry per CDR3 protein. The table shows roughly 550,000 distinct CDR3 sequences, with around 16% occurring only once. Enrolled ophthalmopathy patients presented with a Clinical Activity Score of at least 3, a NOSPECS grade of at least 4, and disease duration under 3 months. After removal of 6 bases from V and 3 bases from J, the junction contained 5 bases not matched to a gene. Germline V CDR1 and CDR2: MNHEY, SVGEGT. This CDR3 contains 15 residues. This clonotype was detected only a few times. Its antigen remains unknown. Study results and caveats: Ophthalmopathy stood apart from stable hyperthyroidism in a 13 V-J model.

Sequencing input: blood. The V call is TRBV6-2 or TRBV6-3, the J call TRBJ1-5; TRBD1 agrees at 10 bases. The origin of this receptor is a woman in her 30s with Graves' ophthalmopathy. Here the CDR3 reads CASSGQGGDNQPQHF. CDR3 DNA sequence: TGTGCCAGCAGCGGACAGGGGGGAGACAATCAGCCCCAGCATTTT.